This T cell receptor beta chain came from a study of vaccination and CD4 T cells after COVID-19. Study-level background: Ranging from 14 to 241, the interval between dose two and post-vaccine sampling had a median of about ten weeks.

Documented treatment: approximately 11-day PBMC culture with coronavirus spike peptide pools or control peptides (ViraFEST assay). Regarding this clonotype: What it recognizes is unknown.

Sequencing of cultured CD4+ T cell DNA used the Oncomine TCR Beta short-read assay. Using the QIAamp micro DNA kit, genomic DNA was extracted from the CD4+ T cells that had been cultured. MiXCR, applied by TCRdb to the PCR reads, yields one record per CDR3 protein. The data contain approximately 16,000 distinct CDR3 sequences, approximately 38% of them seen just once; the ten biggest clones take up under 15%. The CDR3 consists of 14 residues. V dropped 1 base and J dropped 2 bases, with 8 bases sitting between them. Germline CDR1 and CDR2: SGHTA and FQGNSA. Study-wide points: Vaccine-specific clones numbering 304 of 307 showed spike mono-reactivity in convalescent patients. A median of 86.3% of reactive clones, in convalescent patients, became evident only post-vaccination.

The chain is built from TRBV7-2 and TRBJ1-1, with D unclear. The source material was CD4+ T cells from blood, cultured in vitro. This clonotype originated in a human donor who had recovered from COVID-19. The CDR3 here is CASSLDGFNTEAFF. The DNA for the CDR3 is TGTGCCAGCAGCTTAGATGGGTTCAACACTGAAGCTTTCTTT. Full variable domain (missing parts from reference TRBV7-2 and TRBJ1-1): GAGVSQSPSNKVTEKGKDVELRCDPISGHTALYWYRQSLGQGLEFLIYFQGNSAPDKSGLPSDRFSAERTGGSVSTLTIQRTQQEDSAVYLCASSLDGFNTEAFFGQGTRLTVV.